Below are 24 T cell receptor beta chains sequenced from a single sample in a study of pediatric ulcerative colitis. Rectal tissue came from one to two pinch biopsies taken at colonoscopy. The table came from immunoSEQ multiplex PCR; TCRdb's copy has only in-frame clones and leaves some out. The sample lists under 20,000 clones, roughly 74% occurring once. Specimen: gut tissue. These receptors all stem from a boy aged 5 to 17 with moderate ulcerative colitis.

This chain connects TRBV30 to TRBJ2-3; D gene uncertain. Germline-derived CDR1 and CDR2 are GTSNPN and SVGIG (reference sequence). V shed 8 bases and J shed 5 bases, with 8 bases lying between them. There are 10 residues in the CDR3. The CDR3 region has the DNA TGTGCCGCCCAGCGAGATACGCAGTATTTT. Its translation is CAAQRDTQYF.

This chain links TRBV6-4 with TRBJ1-5; 9 nucleotides agree with TRBD1. The V gene end was trimmed by 3 bases and the J gene end by 4 bases; junction bases not matched to a gene: 4. This CDR3 has 15 amino acids. Germline V gene data show CDR1 as MRHNA and CDR2 as SNTAGT. The CDR3 is CASSDPGTGNQPQHF. The CDR3, as DNA: TGTGCCAGCAGTGATCCCGGGACAGGGAATCAGCCCCAGCATTTT.

A few counts support this clone. The CDR3 loop is CASSGGVRTNSPLHF. The CDR3 DNA is TGTGCCAGCAGTGGAGGCGTCAGGACTAATTCACCCCTCCACTTT. V and J are TRBV6-1 and TRBJ1-6; no clear D. Germline CDR1 MNHNS, CDR2 SASEGT. The CDR3 has 15 amino acids. Trimming left V 4 bases short and J 6 bases short, with 13 bases between.

The chain uses TRBV5-1 and TRBJ1-2; TRBD1 might be the D (5 bases). Germline V gene data show CDR1 as SGHRS and CDR2 as YFSETQ. V was pared by 4 bases and J by 2 bases, with 18 bases between. There are 16 residues in the CDR3. CDR3 in amino acids: CASSAPGLGANYGYTF. The CDR3 bases are TGCGCCAGCAGCGCGCCGGGGTTAGGGGCCAACTATGGCTACACCTTC. Full variable domain (remainder filled in from reference TRBV5-1 and TRBJ1-2): KAGVTQTPRYLIKTRGQQVTLSCSPISGHRSVSWYQQTPGQGLQFLFEYFSETQRNKGNFPGRFSGRQFSNSRSEMNVSTLELGDSALYLCASSAPGLGANYGYTFGSGTRLTVV.

This rearrangement joins TRBV7-2 to TRBJ1-1, with D tentatively TRBD1 (6 bases). The CDR3 runs 15 residues. V was cut by 4 bases and J by 0 bases, with 12 bases left in between. Germline V gene lookup returns CDR1 SGHTA and CDR2 FQGNSA. CDR3 residues: CASSSRTAMNTEAFF. CDR3 nucleotide sequence: TGTGCCAGCAGCTCCCGGACAGCCATGAACACTGAAGCTTTCTTT.

The V and J genes are TRBV29-1 and TRBJ1-2; 11 bases fit TRBD1. V dropped 6 bases and J dropped 7; count of bases not matched to a gene: 7. Germline V gene lookup returns CDR1 SQVTM and CDR2 ANQGSEA. The CDR3 runs 13 residues. CDR3 region: CSVQDRGLRGYTF. The CDR3 region has the DNA TGCAGCGTGCAGGACAGGGGGCTTCGTGGCTACACCTTC.

V gene TRBV11-3 combines with J gene TRBJ2-1; perhaps TRBD1 as D (6 bases). The CDR3 length is 14 residues. V lost 0 bases, J lost 10 bases, and 13 bases lay in between. Per germline, CDR1 SGHNT and CDR2 YENEEA. CDR3 DNA sequence: TGTGCCAGCAGCTTAGAAGGAGAGAGGGGGGAGCAGTTCTTC. Protein product: CASSLEGERGEQFF.

This chain uses TRBV6-1 with TRBJ2-2; TRBD1 matches at 8 bases. The CDR3 spans 14 residues. Germline trimming cut 4 bases from V and 3 bases from J; bases unmatched to any gene: 1. Germline-derived CDR1 and CDR2 are MNHNS and SASEGT. Here the CDR3 DNA reads TGTGCCAGCAGTGTACAGGGGGACACCGGGGAGCTGTTTTTT. This sequence encodes CASSVQGDTGELFF.

The V call is TRBV6-1, the J call TRBJ1-2; D is uncertain. V was shortened by 1 base and J by 8 bases, with 8 bases between the two germline ends. Germline CDR1 reads MNHNS; CDR2 reads SASEGT. There are 12 residues in the CDR3. The CDR3 protein is CASSEGRRGYTF. The CDR3 coding sequence is TGTGCCAGCAGTGAAGGGCGGAGAGGCTACACCTTC.

This chain connects TRBV12-5 to TRBJ2-7; TRBD1 aligns across 8 bases. CDR1 is LGHNT, CDR2 FRNRAP, per germline. V dropped 3 bases and J dropped 6; count of bases not matched to a gene: 13. The length of the CDR3 is 16 residues. The CDR3 region has the DNA TGTGCTAGTGGTTTCCACACTGGACAGGGAGCATCCGAGCAGTACTTC. This encodes CASGFHTGQGASEQYF.

The J gene is TRBJ1-5, the V gene TRBV29-1; D is possibly TRBD1 (5 bases). The CDR3 spans 12 residues. V was cut by 4 bases and J by 5 bases, with 9 bases left in between. CDR1 SQVTM and CDR2 ANQGSEA come from the germline V gene. For the CDR3, the DNA is TGCAGCGTTGCCTCGGGGGATCAGCCCCAGCATTTT. Protein: CSVASGDQPQHF.

V gene TRBV6-1 combines with J gene TRBJ2-3; 11 bases are shared with TRBD2. V trimming: 6 bases; J trimming: 5 bases; junction bases outside the gene matches: 4. CDR1 MNHNS and CDR2 SASEGT come from the germline V gene. The CDR3 totals 14 residues. Here the CDR3 reads CASSVAGGQDTQYF. The CDR3 DNA is TGTGCCAGCAGCGTAGCGGGGGGGCAAGATACGCAGTATTTT.

The chain has TRBV5-1 and TRBJ2-5; D is possibly TRBD2 (5 bases). V was cut by 5 bases and J by 3 bases, with 14 bases left in between. Germline V gene lookup returns CDR1 SGHRS and CDR2 YFSETQ. The CDR3 totals 14 residues. The CDR3 spells CASSRLERKETQYF. In DNA form, the CDR3 reads TGCGCCAGCAGTAGGTTGGAGCGGAAAGAGACCCAGTACTTC.

The chain carries TRBV11-1 and TRBJ2-5; D not resolved. This CDR3 is built from 11 residues. V was clipped by 1 base and J by 5 bases, with 2 bases between them. From germline, CDR1 is SGHAT and CDR2 FQDESV (reference sequence). CDR3 sequence: CASSLGETQYF. The CDR3 DNA sequence: TGTGCCAGCAGCTTAGGGGAGACCCAGTACTTC.

This chain uses TRBV7-3 with TRBJ2-7; D uncertain. Germline V gives CDR1 SGHTA, CDR2 FQGTGA. The CDR3 sequence is 15 residues long. V dropped 5 bases and J dropped 2 bases, with 16 bases sitting between them. The CDR3, as DNA: TGTGCCAGCAGCCTGGTTTCCCCCAGACCCTACGAGCAGTACTTC. Translating gives CASSLVSPRPYEQYF.

There are a few counts of this clone. The V gene is TRBV19, the J gene TRBJ1-5; D might be TRBD1 (5 bases). This CDR3 region has 15 residues. V gave up 1 base and J gave up 8 bases, with 15 bases separating them. Germline V CDR1 and CDR2: LNHDA, SQIVND (reference sequence). The CDR3 DNA sequence: TGTGCCAGTAGTATAGGGGGCGGGGGGAAGGAGCCCCAGCATTTT. This encodes CASSIGGGGKEPQHF.

The chain uses TRBV19 and TRBJ1-3, with 7 bases matching TRBD1. CDR1 and CDR2 (germline): LNHDA, SQIVND (reference sequence). This CDR3 is 17 amino acids long. V lost 0 bases, J lost 3 bases, and 8 bases stayed unmatched. The CDR3 sequence is CASSIDRPTGSGNTIYF. CDR3 coding DNA: TGTGCCAGTAGTATAGATCGCCCGACAGGGAGTGGAAACACCATATATTTT.

The J gene is TRBJ1-3, the V gene TRBV19, with 9 bases identical to TRBD1. The trim removed 9 bases at V and 0 bases at J, leaving 9 bases unmatched. The CDR3 extends over 16 amino acids. The germline V gene encodes CDR1 LNHDA and CDR2 SQIVND (reference sequence). The CDR3 DNA follows: TGTGCCAGCAGCCGGGACAGGGCCCACTCTGGAAACACCATATATTTT. Translating gives CASSRDRAHSGNTIYF.

The chain carries TRBV30 and TRBJ2-7; TRBD1 matches 7 bases. The CDR3 sequence is 12 residues long. V was pared by 5 bases and J by 4 bases, with 5 bases of the junction left unmatched. Germline CDR1 reads GTSNPN; CDR2 reads SVGIG (reference sequence). In DNA, the CDR3 is TGTGCCTGGGAGACAGGGCTTTACGAGCAGTACTTC. Encoded protein: CAWETGLYEQYF.

This clone appeared a few times. The rearrangement links TRBV27 to TRBJ1-2; D might be TRBD1 (6 bases). This CDR3 is 14 amino acids long. The germline V gene encodes CDR1 MNHEY and CDR2 SMNVEV (reference sequence). With 5 bases removed from V and 8 bases from J, the gap between germline ends came to 18 bases. The CDR3 here is CASSRRSRGYGYTF. The CDR3, as DNA: TGTGCCAGCAGTAGAAGATCCAGGGGCTACGGCTACACCTTC.

In its sample, this clone was seen once. The chain joins TRBV30 to TRBJ2-2; the D gene is possibly TRBD2 (6 bases). The CDR3 length is 15 residues. The ends were cut back, 4 bases at V and 6 bases at J, with 18 bases in the middle. CDR1 is GTSNPN and CDR2 is SVGIG in the germline V gene (reference sequence). The chain's CDR3 is CAWTRGGAMAGELFF. Here the CDR3 DNA reads TGTGCCTGGACCCGCGGAGGGGCGATGGCCGGGGAGCTGTTTTTT.

The CDR3 here is CSVARAGATDTQYF. The CDR3 nucleotides read TGCAGCGTTGCTAGAGCAGGGGCCACAGATACGCAGTATTTT. This chain joins TRBV29-1 and TRBJ2-3; D may be TRBD1 (6 bases). V lost 4 bases and J 2 bases, leaving 13 bases between the germline ends. The CDR3 runs to 14 residues. Germline CDR1 SQVTM, CDR2 ANQGSEA.

This chain links TRBV5-8 with TRBJ1-2, with 10 positions matching TRBD1. After removal of 4 bases from V and 0 bases from J, the junction contained 9 bases not matched to a gene. The CDR3 loop spans 17 amino acids. The germline V gene encodes CDR1 SGHTS and CDR2 YDEGEE. CDR3 region: CASSAGTGVDANYGYTF. CDR3 DNA sequence: TGTGCCAGCAGCGCCGGGACAGGGGTCGACGCTAACTATGGCTACACCTTC.

The chain carries TRBV6-5 and TRBJ2-7; tentatively, D is TRBD2 (5 bases). Trimming pared 5 bases from V and 3 bases from J, leaving 11 bases between. Looked up from germline, CDR1 is MNHEY and CDR2 is SVGAGI. This CDR3 is built from 13 residues. CDR3: CASSPSAGYEQYF. The CDR3 bases are TGTGCCAGCAGTCCATCGGCGGGCTACGAGCAGTACTTC.